The next 26 T cell receptor beta chains were all read from a single sample in a study of blood T cell repertoires in COVID-19. The table came from immunoSEQ multiplex PCR; TCRdb's copy has only in-frame clones and leaves some out. This sample has roughly 150,000 clones, with about 85% found just once. Source material: peripheral blood. All receptors derive from an elderly man with COVID-19, enrolled during active disease.

The chain is built from TRBV4-2 and TRBJ2-3; 11 nucleotides match TRBD2. This CDR3 has 15 amino acids. Trimming at V came to 2 bases and at J to 5 bases, leaving 3 bases not matched to a gene. Per the germline V gene, CDR1 is LGHNA and CDR2 is YNFKEQ. The CDR3: CASSQSSGGVDTQYF. The CDR3 DNA reads as TGTGCCAGCAGCCAAAGTAGCGGGGGGGTAGATACGCAGTATTTT.

J is TRBJ1-6 and V is TRBV16; D is ambiguous. The CDR3 totals 16 residues. Trimming pared 0 bases from V and 5 bases from J, leaving 11 bases between. Germline CDR1 reads KGHSY; CDR2 reads FQNENV. CDR3 residues: CASSQSITTNNSPLHF. The DNA for the CDR3 is TGTGCCAGCAGCCAATCGATAACAACTAATAATTCACCCCTCCACTTT.

The V and J genes are TRBV5-1 and TRBJ2-1; 10 bases fit TRBD1. The junction had 13 bases not matched to a gene; V was cut back by 3 bases and J by 10 bases. The CDR3 totals 16 residues. The germline V gene encodes CDR1 SGHRS and CDR2 YFSETQ. CDR3 DNA sequence: TGCGCCAGCAGCTCTCCTATAGACAGGGGGCGGTGGGAGCAGTTCTTC. Protein product: CASSSPIDRGRWEQFF.

The V and J genes are TRBV6-2 or TRBV6-3 and TRBJ2-5; D is uncertain. Germline V CDR1 and CDR2: MNHEY, SVGEGT. The CDR3 runs to 12 residues. Between the trimmed V and J ends, which lost 5 bases and 0 bases, there was a span of 4 bases. CDR3 sequence reads: CASSGYQETQYF. The CDR3 DNA sequence: TGTGCCAGCAGTGGCTACCAAGAGACCCAGTACTTC.

The rearrangement links TRBV3-1 (or the pseudogene TRBV3-2) to TRBJ2-7; 9 bases are a match to TRBD2. The CDR3 has 16 residues. Germline loops: CDR1 LGHDT, CDR2 YNNKEL (reference sequence). Trimming cost V 0 bases and J 1 base; bases outside gene matches: 4. The DNA of the CDR3 is TGTGCCAGCAGCCAAGAGCGGCTAGCGGGGTCCTACGAGCAGTACTTC. This sequence encodes CASSQERLAGSYEQYF.

The J gene is TRBJ1-1, the V gene TRBV4-2; 12 positions match TRBD1. CDR1 is LGHNA and CDR2 is YNFKEQ in the germline V gene. The CDR3 has 16 amino acids. V trimming: 0 bases; J trimming: 2 bases; junction bases outside the gene matches: 1. The CDR3 loop reads CASSQDGTGGNTEAFF. The CDR3 region has the DNA TGTGCCAGCAGCCAAGACGGGACAGGGGGCAACACTGAAGCTTTCTTT.

The CDR3 DNA is TGCGCCAGCAGCCCCACCGGGACTAGCGGGGTTAATGAGCAGTTCTTC. The encoded protein is CASSPTGTSGVNEQFF. This rearrangement joins TRBV5-1 to TRBJ2-1; 13 nucleotides line up with TRBD2. V was pared by 4 bases and J by 7 bases, with 8 bases of the junction left unmatched. CDR3 length equals 16 residues. Germline V gene sequence: CDR1 SGHRS, CDR2 YFSETQ. The whole variable domain, filled in from reference TRBV5-1 and TRBJ2-1, reads KAGVTQTPRYLIKTRGQQVTLSCSPISGHRSVSWYQQTPGQGLQFLFEYFSETQRNKGNFPGRFSGRQFSNSRSEMNVSTLELGDSALYLCASSPTGTSGVNEQFFGPGTRLTVL.

The chain couples TRBV27 to TRBJ2-7, with D hard to call. The CDR3 is 13 residues long. Trimming cost V 4 bases and J 1 base, with 8 bases left between them. From germline, CDR1 is MNHEY and CDR2 SMNVEV (reference sequence). The CDR3 reads CASSWARSYEQYF. The CDR3 region has the DNA TGTGCCAGCAGTTGGGCAAGATCCTACGAGCAGTACTTC.

In this sample, this clone turned up once. The chain recombines TRBV2 with TRBJ1-2; TRBD1 agrees at 10 bases. Germline V gives CDR1 SNHLY, CDR2 FYNNEI. After removal of 4 bases from V and 4 bases from J, the junction contained 6 bases not matched to a gene. This CDR3 region has 15 residues. As DNA, the CDR3 is TGTGCCAGCAGTGTCCGGGACAGGGGTGGCTATGGCTACACCTTC. Residues: CASSVRDRGGYGYTF.

The chain uses TRBV21-1 and TRBJ1-1. TRBV21-1 is a documented pseudogene. The CDR3 runs 16 residues. CDR3 loop: CARRANSRVGHTEAFF. In nucleotides, the CDR3 is TGTGCCAGAAGAGCGAACTCGCGGGTAGGGCACACTGAAGCTTTCTTT.

The V gene is TRBV12-5, the J gene TRBJ1-1; TRBD1 is a possible D gene (6 bases). Between the trimmed V and J ends, which lost 2 bases and 1 base, there was a span of 14 bases. This CDR3 contains 16 residues. Germline V gene lookup returns CDR1 LGHNT and CDR2 FRNRAP. The CDR3 bases are TGTGCTAGTGGTTTGTCCGGGGGGGGCTGGAACACTGAAGCTTTCTTT. Its translation is CASGLSGGGWNTEAFF.

The chain carries TRBV4-2 and TRBJ2-5; 9 nucleotides align to TRBD2. CDR1 LGHNA and CDR2 YNFKEQ come from the germline V gene. The CDR3 runs 15 residues. The ends lost 1 base at V and 4 bases at J; junction bases unmatched: 4. The CDR3 loop reads CASSQGAGGRETQYF. The CDR3 nucleotides are TGTGCCAGCAGCCAAGGGGCGGGGGGGCGAGAGACCCAGTACTTC.

The genes are TRBV10-3 and TRBJ1-4; D gene uncertain. V lost 5 bases and J 3 bases, leaving 7 bases between the germline ends. The length of the CDR3 is 13 residues. Germline CDR1 and CDR2: ENHRY and SYGVKD. CDR3: CAISSSSNEKLFF. CDR3 nucleotide sequence: TGTGCCATCAGTAGTAGCTCTAATGAAAAACTGTTTTTT.

This chain connects TRBV7-9 to TRBJ1-1; D perhaps matches TRBD1 (6 bases). The CDR3 consists of 14 residues. Germline lookup yields CDR1 SEHNR and CDR2 FQNEAQ (reference sequence). The V end lost 1 base, the J end lost 8 bases, and 14 bases lay between the germline ends. CDR3 loop: CASSLVLGATEAFF. CDR3 bases: TGTGCCAGCAGCTTAGTGCTGGGGGCGACCGAAGCTTTCTTT.

Here the CDR3 DNA reads TGTGCCAGCAGCTTACGACGAACAGGGGGCGTCACTGAAGCTTTCTTT. It codes for CASSLRRTGGVTEAFF. V and J are TRBV11-2 and TRBJ1-1; TRBD1 matches at 9 bases. The V gene end was trimmed by 2 bases and the J gene end by 4 bases; junction bases not matched to a gene: 8. The CDR3 has 16 residues. CDR1 is SGHAT and CDR2 is FQNNGV in the germline V gene.

CDR3 in DNA: TGTGCCAGCAGCCCCACCGGGACTAGCGGGAGCTACGAGCAGTACTTC. Translation gives CASSPTGTSGSYEQYF. J is TRBJ2-7 and V is TRBV7-9, with 14 bases identical to TRBD2. After removal of 5 bases from V and 3 bases from J, the junction contained 6 bases not matched to a gene. Per the germline V gene, CDR1 is SEHNR and CDR2 is FQNEAQ (reference sequence). This CDR3 comprises 16 residues.

CDR3 nucleotides: TGTGCCAGTAGGTCTATCGGCGGGTTTGAAGCTTTCTTT. Protein product: CASRSIGGFEAFF. The chain combines TRBV19 with TRBJ1-1; D gene ambiguous. The ends were cut back, 6 bases at V and 7 bases at J, with 15 bases in the middle. The V gene's germline CDR1 is LNHDA and CDR2 SQIVND (reference sequence). The CDR3 has 13 residues.

The chain carries TRBV7-2 and TRBJ1-1; a possible D gene is TRBD1 (5 bases). The length of the CDR3 is 15 residues. Germline V gene lookup returns CDR1 SGHTA and CDR2 FQGNSA. Trimming removed 4 bases at V and 1 base at J, with 13 bases between. The CDR3 is CASSSRGGGNTEAFF. As DNA, the CDR3 is TGTGCCAGCAGCTCCCGCGGGGGGGGGAACACTGAAGCTTTCTTT.

V is TRBV5-1 and J is TRBJ1-2, with D possibly matching TRBD1 (5 bases). V lost 0 bases and J lost 4, with 7 bases in between. CDR3 length: 13 amino acids. The V gene's germline CDR1 is SGHRS and CDR2 YFSETQ. The CDR3 DNA is TGCGCCAGCAGCTTGGGGGGCCTCTATGGCTACACCTTC. Protein product: CASSLGGLYGYTF.

This clone appeared a few times. The chain joins TRBV11-2 to TRBJ2-1, with 8 bases matching TRBD2. V lost 1 base, J lost 9 bases, and 11 bases stayed unmatched. Germline CDR1 and CDR2: SGHAT and FQNNGV. The CDR3 spans 16 residues. The CDR3 region has the DNA TGTGCCAGCAGCTTAGGGTTTATAACTAGCGGACCTGAGCAGTTCTTC. Its translation is CASSLGFITSGPEQFF.

The genes are TRBV9 and TRBJ2-2; D may be TRBD1 (5 bases). The germline V gene encodes CDR1 SGDLS and CDR2 YYNGEE. Between the trimmed V and J ends, which lost 0 bases and 5 bases, there was a span of 11 bases. This CDR3 contains 15 residues. The CDR3, as DNA: TGTGCCAGCAGCGTAGACCCGACAGTAACCGGGGAGCTGTTTTTT. This encodes CASSVDPTVTGELFF.

As regards this clone: The identical CDR3 is also encoded by other nucleotide sequences in the sample. The gene calls are TRBV19 and TRBJ2-5; 13 bases map to TRBD2. The CDR3 has 17 residues. Trimming cost V 1 base and J 4 bases; bases outside gene matches: 6. CDR1 is LNHDA and CDR2 is SQIVND in the germline V gene (reference sequence). CDR3 amino acids: CASSIGLAGGLGETQYF. In DNA form, the CDR3 reads TGTGCCAGTAGTATAGGACTAGCGGGGGGCCTCGGAGAGACCCAGTACTTC.

The rearrangement uses TRBV20-1 and TRBJ1-6, with no clear D. V was trimmed by 3 bases and J by 15 bases, leaving 12 bases between them. The CDR3 spans 11 residues. The germline CDR1 and CDR2 sequences are DFQATT and SNEGSKA (reference sequence). The CDR3 sequence is CSASNRYNLHF. The CDR3 nucleotides read TGCAGTGCTAGTAACAGATATAACCTCCACTTT.

The chain carries TRBV6-5 and TRBJ2-3, with D hard to call. The CDR3 runs to 12 residues. Trimming took off 0 bases at V and 6 bases at J, with 4 bases between the two ends. The germline V gene has CDR1 MNHEY and CDR2 SVGAGI. The CDR3 DNA reads as TGTGCCAGCAGTTACTCCGGTGATACGCAGTATTTT. Amino acid sequence: CASSYSGDTQYF.

This chain uses TRBV5-4 with TRBJ2-2, with TRBD2 identical over 7 bases. Germline CDR1 reads SGHNT; CDR2 reads YYREEE (reference sequence). V shed 3 bases and J 1 base; nucleotides not matched to a gene: 3. This CDR3 has 15 residues. The CDR3 loop reads CASSSGLKNTGELFF. In nucleotides, the CDR3 is TGTGCCAGCAGCTCGGGACTAAAGAACACCGGGGAGCTGTTTTTT.

The chain's CDR3 is CASSKPGQGPYEQYF. CDR3 DNA: TGTGCCAGCAGTAAACCGGGACAGGGCCCCTACGAGCAGTACTTC. The chain uses TRBV6-5 and TRBJ2-7; 9 bases map to TRBD1. CDR1 is MNHEY and CDR2 is SVGAGI in the germline V gene. V trimming: 5 bases; J trimming: 2 bases; junction bases outside the gene matches: 7. The CDR3 runs 15 residues.